This TCR beta chain was sequenced during a study of human T cells and chemical hapten exposure. On the study more broadly: Alopecia areata, totalis and universalis patients, mostly female, were included. Yields of TCR per sample differed, chiefly owing to small differences in pooled library volume. General study points: The number of TCRs over 1 in 1000 frequency stayed unchanged after DPC.

Unique molecular identifiers were attached to individual cDNA molecules during library preparation. TCRdb reprocessed the RACE reads with MiXCR, giving one entry per CDR3 protein. The data hold a few hundred thousand distinct CDR3 sequences, with about 6.9% observed a single time. Indicated time point: patch test 2, 6 weeks after DPC sensitization. Treatment here: therapeutic diphenylcyclopropenone sensitization with weekly scalp DPC. This clonotype was seen at least ten times. Its matching antigen is unknown. The sequencing used whole blood, collected in connection with sensitization to the hapten diphenylcyclopropenone (DPC). The receptor comes from a woman aged 18-30 years with alopecia areata. Some clones in this sample may be carry-over from other donors' samples.

The CDR3 DNA reads TGTGCCATCAGAGCCGCCAGGGAGTCCTACGAGCAGTACTTC. It encodes CAIRAARESYEQYF. The chain uses TRBV10-3 and TRBJ2-7, with D perhaps given as TRBD1 or TRBD2 (5 bases each). Between the trimmed V and J ends, which lost 6 bases and 1 base, there was a span of 13 bases. Germline CDR1 and CDR2: ENHRY and SYGVKD. The CDR3 contains 14 residues.